This entry is about one T cell receptor (beta chain). The time point is: neoterminal ileum biopsy at postoperative endoscopy, about 6 months after surgery. Included were adult ileal or ileocolonic Crohn's patients indicated for ileocolonic resection. This entry comes from a study of T cell repertoires in ileal Crohn's disease. Germline V gene sequence: CDR1 SGHNT, CDR2 YYREEE (reference sequence). The CDR3 sequence is 15 residues long. V shed 4 bases and J 4 bases; nucleotides not matched to a gene: 10. The repertoire was sequenced with immunoSEQ multiplex PCR; TCRdb's copy has only in-frame clones and lacks some. This sample carries under 15,000 clones, more than 75% of them seen once, and the ten largest clones take 9.5% to 13%.

This rearrangement joins TRBV5-4 to TRBJ1-2, with 7 bases that match TRBD1. The sequencing input was ileal tissue. This TCR was recovered from an adult with Crohn's disease. The DNA of the CDR3 is TGTGCCAGCAGCCCCTTCGGGACAGAGATCTATGGCTACACCTTC. It encodes CASSPFGTEIYGYTF.